A selection of T cell receptor beta chains follows, all from one sample in a study of blood T cell repertoires in COVID-19. Sequencing used immunoSEQ multiplex PCR; TCRdb keeps in-frame clones, though not all of them. The table has some 150,000 clones, approximately 80% seen once. Sequencing was carried out using peripheral blood. Receptors were obtained from a man aged 70 or older with acute or convalescent COVID-19. CDR3s include the opening cysteine and the closing phenylalanine or tryptophan. A D gene is named only where the DNA matches it firmly. Expanded clones are given a class, and other clones once, few, many or no size at all.

-	TRBV28	TRBD1	TRBJ1-2	TGTGCCAGCAGTCCCCGCGGGGCAGGGGGCTATGGCTACACCTTC	CASSPRGAGGYGYTF
-	TRBV10-2	-	TRBJ2-3	TGCGCCAGCAGTCGACGCGGCGGGTCTGAGTATTTT	CASSRRGGSEYF
-	TRBV6-5	TRBD1	TRBJ1-5	TGTGCCAGCAGTAGCAGGGACAGTGAGCCCCAGCATTTT	CASSSRDSEPQHF
-	TRBV6-5	-	TRBJ1-5	TGTGCCAGCACCGGAGTCCATAGCAATCAGCCCCAGCATTTT	CASTGVHSNQPQHF
-	TRBV24-1	TRBD2	TRBJ2-1	TGTGCCACCCCCGCGGCGGGGGGGCCCTCCAGAAAATACAATGAGCAGTTCTTC	CATPAAGGPSRKYNEQFF
-	TRBV7-8	TRBD1	TRBJ1-1	TGTGCCAGCAGCTTAGTGGAGAGACAGGGGAACACTGAAGCTTTCTTT	CASSLVERQGNTEAFF
-	TRBV5-5	TRBD2	TRBJ2-1	TGTGCCAGCAGCTCCGAGCTACTAGCGGGAGTGCAGTTCTTC	CASSSELLAGVQFF
few	TRBV29-1	TRBD2	TRBJ2-7	TGCAGCGTTGATCCTCGTTCGGCTAACCGGGACTGGAAGCGGGAGGTTTGGTACGAGCAGTACTTC	CSVDPRSANRDWKREVWYEQYF
-	TRBV29-1	TRBD1	TRBJ2-7	TGCAGCGTTGACGGACAGGGCTCGGAGCAGTACTTC	CSVDGQGSEQYF
-	TRBV7-3	-	TRBJ2-3	TGTGCCAGCAGCTTAGTAGGGGATACGAAGTATTTT	CASSLVGDTKYF
-	TRBV20-1	-	TRBJ1-1	TGCAGTGCTAGACAGGGTGAAGCTTTCTTT	CSARQGEAFF
-	TRBV10-3	TRBD1	TRBJ2-7	TGTGCCATCAGGCGGGACAGGGAATTAAGCTCCTACGAGCAGTACTTC	CAIRRDRELSSYEQYF
-	TRBV21-1	-	TRBJ2-3	TGTGCCAGCAGCAAAGGCGGGGATAGCACAGATACGCAGTATTTT	CASSKGGDSTDTQYF
once	TRBV6-5	-	TRBJ2-3	TGTGCCAGCAAAACTGGCGGGGGCACAGATACGCAGTATTTT	CASKTGGGTDTQYF
-	TRBV5-4	TRBD1	TRBJ2-5	TGTGCCAGCAGCCAGGACAGGGGGACAGGAGAGACCCAGTACTTC	CASSQDRGTGETQYF
once	TRBV28	TRBD1	TRBJ1-6	TGTGCCAGCAATCCGGGACAGCGCCGCTCACCCCTCCACTTT	CASNPGQRRSPLHF
-	TRBV18	TRBD1	TRBJ2-5	TGTGCCAGCTCACAATCGCGGGACAGGGGAATTCGGGAGACCCAGTACTTC	CASSQSRDRGIRETQYF
-	TRBV5-6	-	TRBJ1-5	TGTGCCAGCAGCTTGCTAGCCAATCAGCCCCAGCATTTT	CASSLLANQPQHF
few	TRBV4-1	-	TRBJ2-7	TGCGCCAGCAGCCAATCCACCACCCTGCAACTCGTATTC	CASSQSTTLQLVF
once	TRBV6-5	-	TRBJ1-4	TGTGCCGGGGCCCGGGCGGCTAATGAAAAACTGTTTTTT	CAGARAANEKLFF
-	TRBV14	TRBD2	TRBJ2-1	TGTGCCAGCAGCCCCAAGGGAGGGCACTCCTACAATGAGCAGTTCTTC	CASSPKGGHSYNEQFF
-	TRBV7-2	-	TRBJ2-5	TGTGCCAGCAGCCCCTCGGGTCTCGACTCCCAAGAGACCCAGTACTTC	CASSPSGLDSQETQYF
once	TRBV28	TRBD1	TRBJ1-5	TGTGCCAGCAGTACCGGACAGGGTGGGATGGGCAATCAGCCCCAGCATTTT	CASSTGQGGMGNQPQHF
-	TRBV30	-	TRBJ1-1	TGTGCCTGGAGTGTACTGGGGCAGGCGATGACTGAAGCTTTCTTT	CAWSVLGQAMTEAFF
-	TRBV19	TRBD1	TRBJ1-4	TGTGCCAGTAGTACCCTAGGGACAGGAGGGGAAAAACTGTTTTTT	CASSTLGTGGEKLFF
few	TRBV10-3	-	TRBJ1-1	TGTGCCACCATATCGACAGGAGCTAACACTGAAGCTTTCTTT	CATISTGANTEAFF
-	TRBV30	-	TRBJ1-6	TGTGCCTGGAGTGTACTGAATAATTCACCCCTCCACTTT	CAWSVLNNSPLHF
-	TRBV5-1	TRBD2	TRBJ2-7	TGCGCCAGCAGCTTGGCGGGAGGGGCACCCTACGAGCAGTACTTC	CASSLAGGAPYEQYF
-	TRBV6-6	-	TRBJ1-5	TGTGCCAGCATCGGTAGCAATCAGCCCCAGCATTTT	CASIGSNQPQHF
-	TRBV28	-	TRBJ1-6	TGTGCCAGCGGCCCCTCCAATTCACCCCTCCACTTT	CASGPSNSPLHF
-	TRBV20-1	-	TRBJ1-2	TGCAGTACCTGGGGAGGGGATGGCTACACCTTC	CSTWGGDGYTF
-	TRBV28	TRBD2	TRBJ2-7	TGTGCCAGCAGCCCCCCGGGCGGGAGCTCCTACGAGCAGTACTTC	CASSPPGGSSYEQYF
-	TRBV27	TRBD1	TRBJ1-2	TGTGCCAGCAGTCCATGGGGTGAAGGACAGGGCCCATATGGCTACACCTTC	CASSPWGEGQGPYGYTF
once	TRBV6-5	TRBD1	TRBJ1-6	TGTGCCAGCAGTTACGCCGACAGGGGTGGTTCACCCCTCCACTTT	CASSYADRGGSPLHF
-	TRBV7-9	-	TRBJ1-1	TGTGCCAGCAGCTTAGTTCTGGGGGCGGCTGAAGCTTTCTTT	CASSLVLGAAEAFF
-	TRBV6-5	TRBD1	TRBJ2-7	TGTGCCAGCACTCGGACAGGGTTCTACGAGCAGTACTTC	CASTRTGFYEQYF
-	TRBV9	-	TRBJ2-5	TGTGCCAGCAGCGTAGAAGGCGGACTGTGGGAGACCCAGTACTTC	CASSVEGGLWETQYF
-	TRBV6-5	-	TRBJ2-7	TGTGCCAGCAGTTACTCGAGGCGTAACCACGAGCAGTACTTC	CASSYSRRNHEQYF
-	TRBV5-3	-	TRBJ1-5	TGTGCCAGAAGCTTGCTGGGAAAGGGGCTTGTGAGAAGCAATCAGCCCCAGCATTTT	CARSLLGKGLVRSNQPQHF
-	TRBV7-9	-	TRBJ2-7	TGTGCCAGCAGCTTCGACGGAGGGCGATCCTACGAGCAGTACTTC	CASSFDGGRSYEQYF
-	TRBV29-1	-	TRBJ1-2	TGCAGCGCGATAGGGAGTAACTATGGCTACACCTTC	CSAIGSNYGYTF
once	TRBV24-1	-	TRBJ1-4	TGTGCCACCAGTGACTCCGCGGACAGCTTTAATGAAAAACTGTTTTTT	CATSDSADSFNEKLFF
-	TRBV27	TRBD2	TRBJ2-5	TGTGCCAGCAGTTTAGCCGGGACTAGCGGGGGGACCCAGTACTTC	CASSLAGTSGGTQYF
-	TRBV3-1/TRBV3-2	-	TRBJ2-1	TGTGCCACCGAGGACAGCCTCTACAATGAGCAGTTCTTC	CATEDSLYNEQFF
few	TRBV29-1	-	TRBJ2-7	TGCAGCGGGATCGACAGTACTACCTACGAGCAGTACTTC	CSGIDSTTYEQYF
-	TRBV15	TRBD1	TRBJ2-7	TGTGCCACCAGCAGAGGGGGGACAGGGTTGGGCGAGCAGTACTTC	CATSRGGTGLGEQYF